Shown below are 27 T cell receptor beta chains from a single sample sequenced in a study of T cell responses to AZD1222 COVID-19 vaccine. TCRdb's table, derived via immunoSEQ multiplex PCR, lists solely in-frame clones and lacks some. The sample comprises more than 100,000 clones, around nine tenths of which are singletons, and 2.4% rests with the top ten. The sequencing used peripheral blood, collected on day 0 of AZD1222 vaccination. These receptors all come from an adult in good health.

J is TRBJ1-4 and V is TRBV28, with 8 positions matching TRBD1. V trimming: 5 bases; J trimming: 4 bases; junction bases outside the gene matches: 6. Germline CDR1 reads MDHEN; CDR2 reads SYDVKM. The CDR3 has 15 residues. CDR3 DNA sequence: TGTGCCAGCAGTCCCCCGGGACAGGTTAATGAAAAACTGTTTTTT. Translation gives CASSPPGQVNEKLFF.

The chain is built from TRBV18 and TRBJ2-5; D call uncertain. CDR3 size: 13 residues. The germline V gene encodes CDR1 KGHSH and CDR2 LQKENI. The ends were cut back, 3 bases at V and 2 bases at J, with 7 bases in the middle. CDR3 bases: TGTGCCAGCTCACCGGGGTGGCAAGAGACCCAGTACTTC. Translated: CASSPGWQETQYF.

V and J are TRBV24-1 and TRBJ2-1; TRBD2 is a possible D gene (5 bases). The CDR3 extends over 15 amino acids. Germline V gene data show CDR1 as KGHDR and CDR2 as SFDVKD. V lost 4 bases and J 0 bases, leaving 9 bases between the germline ends. The CDR3 loop reads CATSDSRGSYNEQFF. The CDR3 nucleotides are TGTGCCACCAGTGACTCCCGGGGCTCCTACAATGAGCAGTTCTTC.

The chain links TRBV11-2 to TRBJ2-2; 7 bases are a match to TRBD1. The CDR3 runs 15 residues. The trim removed 4 bases at V and 4 bases at J, leaving 6 bases unmatched. Germline V gene sequence: CDR1 SGHAT, CDR2 FQNNGV. The DNA of the CDR3 is TGTGCCAGCAGCTCAAGGGCAGGGGGCACCGGGGAGCTGTTTTTT. Protein sequence: CASSSRAGGTGELFF. Filled out from reference TRBV11-2 and TRBJ2-2, the complete variable domain reads EAGVAQSPRYKIIEKRQSVAFWCNPISGHATLYWYQQILGQGPKLLIQFQNNGVVDDSQLPKDRFSAERLKGVDSTLKIQPAKLEDSAVYLCASSSRAGGTGELFFGEGSRLTVL.

This chain connects TRBV28 to TRBJ2-7, with a possible D match to TRBD2 (6 bases). The CDR3 contains 16 residues. Germline CDR1 reads MDHEN; CDR2 reads SYDVKM. The V gene lost 3 bases and the J gene lost 5 bases, with 20 bases spanning the gap. This chain's CDR3 is CASSFSPLIPSDEQYF. The DNA for the CDR3 is TGTGCCAGCAGTTTTTCCCCTCTAATCCCTAGCGACGAGCAGTACTTC.

The V and J genes are TRBV20-1 and TRBJ2-7; D remains ambiguous. Trimming removed 6 bases from V and 6 bases from J, with 6 bases in between. In germline, CDR1 is DFQATT, CDR2 SNEGSKA (reference sequence). The CDR3 totals 9 residues. The CDR3 DNA reads as TGCAGTGCATCCCCCGAGCAGTACTTC. The encoded protein is CSASPEQYF.

The J gene is TRBJ1-2, the V gene TRBV9; D not resolved. The CDR3 is 12 residues long. V dropped 3 bases and J dropped 0 bases, with 3 bases sitting between them. The V gene's germline CDR1 is SGDLS and CDR2 YYNGEE. Here the CDR3 DNA reads TGTGCCAGCAGCGACGCTAACTATGGCTACACCTTC. It encodes CASSDANYGYTF. The full variable domain, completed using reference TRBV9 and TRBJ1-2, is DSGVTQTPKHLITATGQRVTLRCSPRSGDLSVYWYQQSLDQGLQFLIQYYNGEERAKGNILERFSAQQFPDLHSELNLSSLELGDSALYFCASSDANYGYTFGSGTRLTVV.

CDR3 bases: TGTGCCAGCAGTCCCACGTTTGCTGGGGCCAACGTCCTGACTTTC. This codes for CASSPTFAGANVLTF. The V and J genes are TRBV28 and TRBJ2-6; D is uncertain. Trimming took off 5 bases at V and 2 bases at J, with 10 bases between the two ends. The CDR3 sequence is 15 residues long. CDR1 is MDHEN, CDR2 SYDVKM, per germline.

The chain links TRBV3-1 (or the pseudogene TRBV3-2) to TRBJ1-2, with D possibly TRBD1 on 5 matching bases. CDR3 length: 13 residues. The germline V and J ends were trimmed by 7 bases and 3 bases, with 12 bases remaining between them. In germline, CDR1 is LGHDT, CDR2 YNNKEL (reference sequence). The CDR3 reads CASTRDGDYGYTF. CDR3 nucleotides: TGTGCCAGCACCCGGGACGGGGACTATGGCTACACCTTC.

This chain uses TRBV30 with TRBJ1-2; D gene uncertain. The germline V gene encodes CDR1 GTSNPN and CDR2 SVGIG (reference sequence). The V end was cut by 5 bases, the J end by 0 bases, with 10 bases between. CDR3 length equals 13 residues. The DNA for the CDR3 is TGTGCCTGGTTGTCCTGGGCTAACTATGGCTACACCTTC. Protein sequence: CAWLSWANYGYTF.

The CDR3 loop reads CASSPPGGPSNEKLFF. In DNA form, the CDR3 reads TGTGCCAGCAGCCCCCCGGGGGGTCCCTCCAATGAAAAACTGTTTTTT. The rearrangement links TRBV5-5 to TRBJ1-4; TRBD1 is a possible D gene (5 bases). CDR3 length: 16 amino acids. CDR1 SGHKS and CDR2 YYEKEE come from the germline V gene (reference sequence). V gave up 4 bases and J gave up 5 bases, with 18 bases separating them.

This chain connects TRBV19 to TRBJ2-1; 11 nucleotides agree with TRBD1. With 0 bases clipped from V and 6 bases from J, the junction kept 10 bases outside the gene matches. This CDR3 is built from 18 residues. Germline lookup yields CDR1 LNHDA and CDR2 SQIVND (reference sequence). CDR3: CASSIEGITGTGGNEQFF. DNA of the CDR3: TGTGCCAGTAGTATAGAGGGGATCACCGGGACAGGGGGCAATGAGCAGTTCTTC.

This clone was seen more than once but under ten times. The chain uses TRBV6-2 or TRBV6-3 and TRBJ2-5; D possibly matches TRBD1 or TRBD2 (5 bases each). Between the trimmed V and J ends, which lost 0 bases and 7 bases, there was a span of 12 bases. The CDR3 is 14 amino acids. Germline V gene sequence: CDR1 MNHEY, CDR2 SVGEGT. CDR3 DNA sequence: TGTGCCAGCAGTTACTCGGGGGATTGGGGGACCCAGTACTTC. Its translation: CASSYSGDWGTQYF.

The chain uses TRBV7-2 and TRBJ2-2; weak D call: TRBD1 (5 bases). CDR3 length: 13 amino acids. Germline loops: CDR1 SGHTA, CDR2 FQGNSA. Trimming shortened V by 3 bases and J by 8 bases, and 10 bases separated the two germline ends. The CDR3 coding sequence is TGTGCCAGCAGCTTGTCGCAGGGTGGGGAGCTGTTTTTT. This sequence encodes CASSLSQGGELFF.

The CDR3 is CASSPDRLSEQYF. CDR3 DNA: TGTGCCAGCAGTCCCGACAGGCTAAGCGAGCAGTACTTC. J is TRBJ2-7 and V is TRBV3-1 (or the pseudogene TRBV3-2), with D possibly being TRBD1 (6 bases). V shed 6 bases and J shed 6 bases, with 15 bases lying between them. This CDR3 is 13 amino acids long. Germline values: CDR1 LGHDT, CDR2 YNNKEL (reference sequence).

With respect to this clone: Mismatch with germline at one junction end may stem from a read error. V gene TRBV7-7 combines with J gene TRBJ2-2, with D possibly TRBD2 on 5 matching bases. Germline V gene sequence: CDR1 SSHAT, CDR2 FNYEAQ (reference sequence). This CDR3 comprises 14 residues. In nucleotides, the CDR3 is TGTGCTAGCAGCCCACAAAGCGGATCCGGGGAGCTGTTTTTT. Protein product: CASSPQSGSGELFF.

The chain employs TRBV7-9 and TRBJ2-1, with 7 bases identical to TRBD2. Trimming at V came to 9 bases and at J to 7 bases, leaving 15 bases not matched to a gene. CDR1 SEHNR and CDR2 FQNEAQ come from the germline V gene (reference sequence). The CDR3 spans 15 residues. CDR3 protein: CASSKRTSMTNEQFF. Written as DNA, the CDR3 is TGTGCCAGTTCGAAACGGACTAGTATGACGAATGAGCAGTTCTTC.

This chain connects TRBV18 to TRBJ2-1, with 11 bases lining up with TRBD2. The germline V gene encodes CDR1 KGHSH and CDR2 LQKENI. The V segment lost 3 bases and the J segment 6 bases; nucleotides outside the gene matches: 7. The CDR3 totals 16 residues. The CDR3: CASSPSGTSGRNEQFF. CDR3 DNA: TGTGCCAGCTCACCCTCCGGGACTAGCGGCCGCAATGAGCAGTTCTTC.

The chain combines TRBV7-9 with TRBJ2-1; 9 bases align to TRBD2. Trimming took 6 bases from V and 6 from J; bases not matched to a gene: 12. Germline V lookup: CDR1 SEHNR, CDR2 FQNEAQ (reference sequence). The CDR3 is 16 residues long. The CDR3 sequence: CASSISGSQRLNEQFF. In nucleotides, the CDR3 is TGTGCCAGCAGTATTAGCGGGAGCCAGAGACTCAATGAGCAGTTCTTC.

On this clone: The junction departs from the called germline gene at one end, perhaps through a read error. The J gene is TRBJ2-4, the V gene TRBV3-1 (or the pseudogene TRBV3-2); maybe TRBD1 (5 bases). The CDR3 contains 11 residues. Germline-derived CDR1 and CDR2 are LGHDT and YNNKEL (reference sequence). The CDR3 region is CASSSAGARAF. CDR3 coding DNA: TGTGCCAGCAGCTCTGCTGGGGCCAGGGCCTTC.

The chain couples TRBV7-9 to TRBJ2-6, with unresolved D. Germline V CDR1 and CDR2: SEHNR, FQNEAQ (reference sequence). The length of the CDR3 is 15 residues. V was trimmed by 0 bases and J by 2 bases, leaving 5 bases between them. This chain's CDR3 is CASSLAQPGANVLTF. CDR3 nucleotide sequence: TGTGCCAGCAGCTTAGCACAGCCTGGGGCCAACGTCCTGACTTTC. The full variable domain, completed using reference TRBV7-9 and TRBJ2-6, is DTGVSQNPRHKITKRGQNVTFRCDPISEHNRLYWYRQTLGQGPEFLTYFQNEAQLEKSRLLSDRFSAERPKGSFSTLEIQRTEQGDSAMYLCASSLAQPGANVLTFGAGSRLTVL.

In regard to this clone: The sample carries other DNA sequences with the same CDR3. This rearrangement joins TRBV28 to TRBJ2-7; 8 nucleotides align to TRBD1. Germline V gene sequence: CDR1 MDHEN, CDR2 SYDVKM. V lost 3 bases and J lost 4; bases outside the gene matches: 2. The CDR3 extends over 13 amino acids. The CDR3 loop is CASSLGQVYEQYF. DNA of the CDR3: TGTGCCAGCAGTTTGGGACAGGTTTACGAGCAGTACTTC.

V and J are TRBV29-1 and TRBJ2-5; tentative D call: TRBD2 (5 bases). The V and J ends lost 4 bases and 5 bases respectively, with 11 bases between them. The CDR3 contains 12 residues. The germline V gene has CDR1 SQVTM and CDR2 ANQGSEA. CDR3 region: CSVAWTGETQYF. CDR3 DNA sequence: TGCAGCGTTGCGTGGACTGGGGAGACCCAGTACTTC.

V is TRBV10-3 and J is TRBJ1-6; D not certain. This CDR3 has 15 amino acids. Germline V gives CDR1 ENHRY, CDR2 SYGVKD. Between the trimmed V and J ends, which lost 3 bases and 10 bases, there was a span of 16 bases. CDR3: CAISDGQREGSPLHF. The CDR3 DNA reads as TGTGCCATCAGTGATGGGCAAAGGGAGGGCTCACCCCTCCACTTT.

The chain carries TRBV7-6 and TRBJ1-5; no definite D call. From germline, CDR1 is SGHVS and CDR2 FNYEAQ. V was trimmed by 1 base and J by 6 bases, leaving 13 bases between them. The CDR3 is made up of 15 amino acids. The CDR3 reads CASSLGVPPGQPQHF. In nucleotides, the CDR3 is TGTGCCAGCAGCTTAGGGGTCCCCCCTGGTCAGCCCCAGCATTTT.

The J gene is TRBJ1-2, the V gene TRBV3-1 (or the pseudogene TRBV3-2); TRBD1 is a possible D gene (5 bases). V lost 1 base, J lost 7 bases, and 13 bases lay in between. CDR3 size: 14 residues. CDR1 is LGHDT and CDR2 is YNNKEL in the germline V gene (reference sequence). The CDR3 DNA reads TGTGCCAGCAGCCAAGGGGCAGCGGGACTTGGCTACACCTTC. It yields the protein CASSQGAAGLGYTF.

V usage is TRBV5-4 and J usage is TRBJ1-2, with D uncertain. The germline V and J ends were trimmed by 0 bases and 5 bases, with 2 bases remaining between them. This CDR3 has 11 amino acids. CDR1 and CDR2 from the germline V gene are SGHNT and YYREEE (reference sequence). The CDR3 DNA follows: TGTGCCAGCAGCTTGGCTTATGGCTACACCTTC. Its protein product is CASSLAYGYTF.